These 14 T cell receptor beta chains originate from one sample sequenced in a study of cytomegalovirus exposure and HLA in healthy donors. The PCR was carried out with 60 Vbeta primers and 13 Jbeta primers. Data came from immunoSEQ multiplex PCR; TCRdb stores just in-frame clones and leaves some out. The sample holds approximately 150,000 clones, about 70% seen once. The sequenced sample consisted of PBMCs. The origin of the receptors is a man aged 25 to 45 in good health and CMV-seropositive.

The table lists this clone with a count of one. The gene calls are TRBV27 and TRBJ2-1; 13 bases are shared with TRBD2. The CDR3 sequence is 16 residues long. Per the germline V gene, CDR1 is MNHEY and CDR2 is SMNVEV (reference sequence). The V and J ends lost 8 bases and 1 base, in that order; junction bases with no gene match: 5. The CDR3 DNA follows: TGTGCCAGCGGAGGACTAGCGGGAGTTTCCTACAATGAGCAGTTCTTC. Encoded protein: CASGGLAGVSYNEQFF.

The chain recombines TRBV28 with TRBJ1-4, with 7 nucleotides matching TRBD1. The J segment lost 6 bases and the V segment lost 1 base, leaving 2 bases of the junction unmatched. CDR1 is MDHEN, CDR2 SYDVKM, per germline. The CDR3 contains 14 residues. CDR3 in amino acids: CASSLSGGYEKLFF. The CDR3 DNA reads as TGTGCCAGCAGTTTATCAGGGGGATATGAAAAACTGTTTTTT. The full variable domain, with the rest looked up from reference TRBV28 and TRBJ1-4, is DVKVTQSSRYLVKRTGEKVFLECVQDMDHENMFWYRQDPGLGLRLIYFSYDVKMKEKGDIPEGYSVSREKKERFSLILESASTNQTSMYLCASSLSGGYEKLFFGSGTQLSVL.

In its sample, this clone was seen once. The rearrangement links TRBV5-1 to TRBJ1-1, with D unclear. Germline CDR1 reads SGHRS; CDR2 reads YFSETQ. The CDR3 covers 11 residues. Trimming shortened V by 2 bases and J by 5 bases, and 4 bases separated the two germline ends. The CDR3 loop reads CASSFETEAFF. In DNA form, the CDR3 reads TGCGCCAGCAGCTTTGAGACTGAAGCTTTCTTT.

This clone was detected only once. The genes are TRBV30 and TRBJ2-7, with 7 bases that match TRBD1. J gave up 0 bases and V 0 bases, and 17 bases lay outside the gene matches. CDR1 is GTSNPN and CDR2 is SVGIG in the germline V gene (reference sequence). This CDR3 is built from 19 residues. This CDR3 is CAWSVPRYLDRILSYEQYF. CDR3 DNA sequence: TGTGCCTGGAGTGTACCCCGATACTTGGACAGGATACTCTCCTACGAGCAGTACTTC. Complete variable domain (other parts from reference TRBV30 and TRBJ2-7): SQTIHQWPATLVQPVGSPLSLECTVEGTSNPNLYWYRQAAGRGLQLLFYSVGIGQISSEVPQNLSASRPQDRQFILSSKKLLLSDSGFYLCAWSVPRYLDRILSYEQYFGPGTRLTVT.

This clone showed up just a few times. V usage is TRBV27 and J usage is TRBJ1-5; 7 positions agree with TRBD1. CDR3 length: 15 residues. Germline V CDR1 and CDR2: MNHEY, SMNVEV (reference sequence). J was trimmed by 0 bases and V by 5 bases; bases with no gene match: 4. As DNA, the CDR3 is TGTGCCAGCAGTCCACACAGGGGTAGCAATCAGCCCCAGCATTTT. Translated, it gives CASSPHRGSNQPQHF.

The CDR3 spells CASSLVLESETQYF. DNA for the CDR3: TGTGCCAGCAGCTTAGTCCTGGAGTCGGAGACCCAGTACTTC. The gene calls are TRBV7-6 and TRBJ2-5; D is unresolved. This CDR3 contains 14 residues. V lost 1 base to trimming and J lost 5 bases, with 11 bases between them. Germline V CDR1 and CDR2: SGHVS, FNYEAQ.

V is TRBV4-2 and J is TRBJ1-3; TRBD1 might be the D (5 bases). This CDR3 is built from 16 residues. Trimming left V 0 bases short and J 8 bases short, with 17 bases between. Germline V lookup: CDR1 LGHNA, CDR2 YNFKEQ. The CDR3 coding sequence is TGTGCCAGCAGCCAAGATTTAAGGGGTGGCCAGGACACCATATATTTT. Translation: CASSQDLRGGQDTIYF.

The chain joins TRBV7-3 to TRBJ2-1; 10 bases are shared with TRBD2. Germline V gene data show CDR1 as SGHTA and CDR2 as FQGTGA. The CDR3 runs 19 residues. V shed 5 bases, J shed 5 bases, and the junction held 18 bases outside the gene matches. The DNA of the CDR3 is TGTGCCAGCAGCCCTCTCGGATCGGTAGCGGGAGGAGAGGACAATGAGCAGTTCTTC. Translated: CASSPLGSVAGGEDNEQFF.

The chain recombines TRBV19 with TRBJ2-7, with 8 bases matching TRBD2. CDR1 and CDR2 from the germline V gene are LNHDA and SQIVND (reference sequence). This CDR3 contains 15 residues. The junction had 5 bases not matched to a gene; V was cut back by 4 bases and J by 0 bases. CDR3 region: CASSTSGGGSYEQYF. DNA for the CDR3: TGTGCCAGTAGTACTTCGGGGGGGGGCTCCTACGAGCAGTACTTC.

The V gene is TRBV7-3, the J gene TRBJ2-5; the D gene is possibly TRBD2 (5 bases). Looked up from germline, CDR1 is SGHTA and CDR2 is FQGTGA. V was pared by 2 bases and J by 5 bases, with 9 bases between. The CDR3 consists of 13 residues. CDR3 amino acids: CASSLSGSETQYF. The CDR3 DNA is TGTGCCAGCAGCTTATCTGGGAGTGAGACCCAGTACTTC.

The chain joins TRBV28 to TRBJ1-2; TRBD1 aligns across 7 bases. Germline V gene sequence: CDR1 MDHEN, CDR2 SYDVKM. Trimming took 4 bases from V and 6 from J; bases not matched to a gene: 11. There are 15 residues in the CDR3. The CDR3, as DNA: TGTGCCAGCAGTTCCCCGGACAGGCTCCCTGATGGCTACACCTTC. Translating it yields CASSSPDRLPDGYTF.

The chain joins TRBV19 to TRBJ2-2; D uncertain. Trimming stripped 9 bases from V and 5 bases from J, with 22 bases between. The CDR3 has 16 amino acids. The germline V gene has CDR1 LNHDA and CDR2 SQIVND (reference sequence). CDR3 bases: TGTGCCAGCAGCGAGTTAGTTACCAGCCTAACCGGGGAGCTGTTTTTT. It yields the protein CASSELVTSLTGELFF.

CDR3 nucleotides: TGCACCGGGGGGGTAGCGGGAGTTTATGAGCAGTTCTTC. Residues: CTGGVAGVYEQFF. This chain uses TRBV29-1 with TRBJ2-1; 9 bases map to TRBD2. Germline V gives CDR1 SQVTM, CDR2 ANQGSEA. The CDR3 extends over 13 amino acids.

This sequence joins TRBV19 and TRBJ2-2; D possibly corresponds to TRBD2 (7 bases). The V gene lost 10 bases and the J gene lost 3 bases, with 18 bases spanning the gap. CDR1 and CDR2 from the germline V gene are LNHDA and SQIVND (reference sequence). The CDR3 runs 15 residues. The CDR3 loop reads CATSPGGTYTGELFF. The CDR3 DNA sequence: TGTGCCACATCACCGGGGGGCACGTACACCGGGGAGCTGTTTTTT. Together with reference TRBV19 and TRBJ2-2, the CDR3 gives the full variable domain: DGGITQSPKYLFRKEGQNVTLSCEQNLNHDAMYWYRQDPGQGLRLIYYSQIVNDFQKGDIAEGYSVSREKKESFPLTVTSAQKNPTAFYLCATSPGGTYTGELFFGEGSRLTVL.